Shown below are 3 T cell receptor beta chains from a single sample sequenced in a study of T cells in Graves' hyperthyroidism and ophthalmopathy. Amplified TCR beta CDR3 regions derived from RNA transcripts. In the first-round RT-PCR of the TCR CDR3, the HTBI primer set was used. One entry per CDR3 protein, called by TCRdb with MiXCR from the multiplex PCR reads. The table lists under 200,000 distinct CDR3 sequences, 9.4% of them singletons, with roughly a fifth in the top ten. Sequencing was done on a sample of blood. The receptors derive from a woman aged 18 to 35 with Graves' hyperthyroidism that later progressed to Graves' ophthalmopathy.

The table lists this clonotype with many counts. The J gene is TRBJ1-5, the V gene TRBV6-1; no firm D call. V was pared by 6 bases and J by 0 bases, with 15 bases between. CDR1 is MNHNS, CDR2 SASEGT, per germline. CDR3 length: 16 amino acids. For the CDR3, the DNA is TGTGCCAGCAGGGAACAGTTGTCTTATAGCAATCAGCCCCAGCATTTT. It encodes CASREQLSYSNQPQHF.

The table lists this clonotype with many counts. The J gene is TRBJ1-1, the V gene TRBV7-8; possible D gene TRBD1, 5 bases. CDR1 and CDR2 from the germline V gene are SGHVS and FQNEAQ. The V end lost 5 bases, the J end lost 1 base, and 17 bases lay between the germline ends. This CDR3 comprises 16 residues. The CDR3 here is CASSPGHSRANTEAFF. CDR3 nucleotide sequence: TGTGCCAGCAGCCCGGGGCATTCCCGAGCGAACACTGAAGCTTTCTTT.

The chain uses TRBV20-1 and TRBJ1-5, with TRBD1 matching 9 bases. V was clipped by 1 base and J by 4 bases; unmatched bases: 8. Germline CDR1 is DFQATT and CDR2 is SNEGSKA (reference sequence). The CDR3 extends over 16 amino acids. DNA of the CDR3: TGCAGTGCTAGAGGGTACAGGGGGCCGTCTAATCAGCCCCAGCATTTT. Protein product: CSARGYRGPSNQPQHF.